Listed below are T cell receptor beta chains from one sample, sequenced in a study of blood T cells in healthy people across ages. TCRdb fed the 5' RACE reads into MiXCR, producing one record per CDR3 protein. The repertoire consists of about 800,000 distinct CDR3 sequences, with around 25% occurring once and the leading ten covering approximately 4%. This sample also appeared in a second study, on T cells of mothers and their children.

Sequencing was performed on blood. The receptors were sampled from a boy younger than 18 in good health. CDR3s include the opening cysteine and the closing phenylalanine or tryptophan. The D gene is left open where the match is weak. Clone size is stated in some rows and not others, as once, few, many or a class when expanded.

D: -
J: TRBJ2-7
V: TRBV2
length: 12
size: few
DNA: TGTGCCAGCAGAACAGACGACTACGAGCAGTACTTC
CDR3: CASRTDDYEQYF

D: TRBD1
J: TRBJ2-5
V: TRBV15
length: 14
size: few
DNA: TGTGCCACCAGCAGGGGACAGGGGATTGGGACCCAGTACTTC
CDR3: CATSRGQGIGTQYF

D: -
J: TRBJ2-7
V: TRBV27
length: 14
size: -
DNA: TGTGCCAGCAGTACAGGACTCAACCGCTACGAGCAGTACTTC
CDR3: CASSTGLNRYEQYF

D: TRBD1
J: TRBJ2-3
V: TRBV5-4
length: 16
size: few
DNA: TGTGCCAGCAGCTTGGAGGGACAGGGGGCCAAAGATACGCAGTATTTT
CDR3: CASSLEGQGAKDTQYF

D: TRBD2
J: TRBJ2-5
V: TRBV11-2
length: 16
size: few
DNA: TGTGCCAGCAGCTTAGGACTAGCGGGAGAAACGGAGACCCAGTACTTC
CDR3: CASSLGLAGETETQYF

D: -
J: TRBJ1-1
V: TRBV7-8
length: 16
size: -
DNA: TGTGCCAGCAGCTTAAGGGCAGGGAAAATGAACACTGAAGCTTTCTTT
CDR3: CASSLRAGKMNTEAFF

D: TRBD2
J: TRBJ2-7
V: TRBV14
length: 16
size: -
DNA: TGTGCCAGCAGCTCGAAGAGAGCGGGAAAATCCTACGAGCAGTACTTC
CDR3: CASSSKRAGKSYEQYF

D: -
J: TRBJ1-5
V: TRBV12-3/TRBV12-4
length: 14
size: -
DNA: TGTGCCAGCAGTTTGGCAGTGAAGAATCAGCCCCAGCATTTT
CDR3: CASSLAVKNQPQHF

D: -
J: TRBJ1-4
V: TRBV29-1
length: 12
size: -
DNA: TGCAGCGTACTCCTAACTAATGAAAAACTGTTTTTT
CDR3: CSVLLTNEKLFF

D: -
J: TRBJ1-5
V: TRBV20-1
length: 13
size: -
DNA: TGCAGTATTCCGGGACACAGCAATCAGCCCCAGCATTTT
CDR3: CSIPGHSNQPQHF

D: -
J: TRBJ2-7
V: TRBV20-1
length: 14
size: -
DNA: TGCAGTGCTAGTCAGGGTCCTCAGGTCTACGAGCAGTACTTC
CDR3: CSASQGPQVYEQYF

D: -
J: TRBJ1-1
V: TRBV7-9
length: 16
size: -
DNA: TGTGCCAGCAGCTTAGCGCCAGGGGAGTTGGGCACTGAAGCTTTCTTT
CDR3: CASSLAPGELGTEAFF

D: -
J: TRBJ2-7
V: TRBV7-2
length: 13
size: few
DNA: TGTGCCAGCAGCTTTGGAGGGGATCGCGAGCAGTACTTC
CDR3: CASSFGGDREQYF

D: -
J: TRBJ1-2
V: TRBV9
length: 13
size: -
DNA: TGTGCCAGCAGCGTAGACTCGCCATATGGCTACACCTTC
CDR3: CASSVDSPYGYTF

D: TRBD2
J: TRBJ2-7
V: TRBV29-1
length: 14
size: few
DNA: TGCAGCGTTGAGGTGAGCGGGATCTCCTACGAGCAGTACTTC
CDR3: CSVEVSGISYEQYF

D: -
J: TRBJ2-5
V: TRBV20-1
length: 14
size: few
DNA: TGCAGTGCTTACATAGAGGGCACCCAAGAGACCCAGTACTTC
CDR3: CSAYIEGTQETQYF

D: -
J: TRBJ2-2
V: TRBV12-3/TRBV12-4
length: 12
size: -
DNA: TGTGCCACCAGGGGCCTCGCCGGGGAGCTGTTTTTT
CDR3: CATRGLAGELFF

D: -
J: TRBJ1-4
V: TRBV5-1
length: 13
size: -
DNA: TGCGCCAGCAGCTTGGGGTACCGTGAAAAACTGTTTTTT
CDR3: CASSLGYREKLFF

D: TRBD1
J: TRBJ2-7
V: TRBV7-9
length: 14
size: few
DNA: TGTGCCAGCAGCTCCGTCCAGGGGGCCTACGAGCAGTACTTC
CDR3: CASSSVQGAYEQYF

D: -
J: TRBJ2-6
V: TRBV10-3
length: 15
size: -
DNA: TGTGCCATCAGTGAGTCCTCCGTGGGGGCCAACGTCCTGACTTTC
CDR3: CAISESSVGANVLTF

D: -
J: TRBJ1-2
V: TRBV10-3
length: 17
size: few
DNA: TGTGCCATCAGTGACCCTGGGAGCCAGGGCAATAACTATGGCTACACCTTC
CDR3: CAISDPGSQGNNYGYTF

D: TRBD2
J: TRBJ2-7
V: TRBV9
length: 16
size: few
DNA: TGTGCCAGCAGCGTTGATGGGACTAGCGGGAGTTTCGAGCAGTACTTC
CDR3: CASSVDGTSGSFEQYF

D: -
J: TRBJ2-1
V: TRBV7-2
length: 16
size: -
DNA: TGTGCCAGCAGCTTAGTAGTTTCACAGAGCTACAATGAGCAGTTCTTC
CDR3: CASSLVVSQSYNEQFF

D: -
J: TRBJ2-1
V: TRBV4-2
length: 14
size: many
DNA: TGTGCCAGCAGCAGGGGGGGCCCCTACAATGAGCAGTTCTTC
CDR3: CASSRGGPYNEQFF

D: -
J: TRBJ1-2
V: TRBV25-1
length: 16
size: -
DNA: TGTGCCAGCAGTGAGGGTTTCGGGGGGGGATTATCCGGCTACACCTTC
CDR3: CASSEGFGGGLSGYTF